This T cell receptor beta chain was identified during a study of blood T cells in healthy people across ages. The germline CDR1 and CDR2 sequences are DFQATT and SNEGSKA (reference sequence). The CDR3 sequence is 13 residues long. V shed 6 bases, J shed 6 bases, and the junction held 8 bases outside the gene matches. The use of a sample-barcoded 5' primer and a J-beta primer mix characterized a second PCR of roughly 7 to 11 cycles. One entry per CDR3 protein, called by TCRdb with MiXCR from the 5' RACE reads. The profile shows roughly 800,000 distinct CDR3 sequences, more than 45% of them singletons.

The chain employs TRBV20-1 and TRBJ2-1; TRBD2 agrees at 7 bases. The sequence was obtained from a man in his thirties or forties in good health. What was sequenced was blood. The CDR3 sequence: CSADASGLNEQFF. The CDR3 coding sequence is TGCAGTGCAGACGCTAGCGGCCTCAATGAGCAGTTCTTC.